Below are 8 T cell receptor beta chains sequenced from a single sample in a study of blood T cell repertoires in COVID-19. Generated by immunoSEQ multiplex PCR, the TCRdb table keeps only in-frame clones and is missing some. Among tens of thousands of clones listed, 90% to 95% were seen once. Specimen: peripheral blood. These receptors originate from a man in his forties with COVID-19, enrolled during active disease.

This chain connects TRBV30 to TRBJ2-1, with D unclear. The CDR3 has 14 amino acids. Trimming took off 1 base at V and 7 bases at J, with 14 bases between the two ends. Germline CDR1 reads GTSNPN; CDR2 reads SVGIG (reference sequence). CDR3 bases: TGTGCCTGGAGTGAGGAGCGACTGAAGAATGAGCAGTTCTTC. Translated, it gives CAWSEERLKNEQFF.

V is TRBV28 and J is TRBJ1-2; possibly TRBD1 for D (5 bases). Trimming cost V 5 bases and J 4 bases, with 11 bases left between them. CDR3 length: 13 residues. The V gene's germline CDR1 is MDHEN and CDR2 SYDVKM. The CDR3 protein is CASSPTAPYGYTF. CDR3 in DNA: TGTGCCAGCAGTCCGACAGCCCCCTATGGCTACACCTTC.

The genes are TRBV5-4 and TRBJ2-5; D is perhaps TRBD1 (5 bases). The CDR3 has 13 residues. Germline V gene lookup returns CDR1 SGHNT and CDR2 YYREEE (reference sequence). V lost 2 bases, J lost 5 bases, and 10 bases lay in between. The CDR3 loop reads CASSFRVAETQYF. The CDR3, as DNA: TGTGCCAGCAGCTTCAGGGTGGCGGAGACCCAGTACTTC.

V is TRBV28 and J is TRBJ1-2; possibly TRBD1 for D (5 bases). The CDR3 totals 15 residues. Looked up from germline, CDR1 is MDHEN and CDR2 is SYDVKM. Trimming stripped 5 bases from V and 0 bases from J, with 13 bases between. The DNA of the CDR3 is TGTGCCAGCAGTCCCGGACACTTTACTAACTATGGCTACACCTTC. Translation: CASSPGHFTNYGYTF.

The DNA of the CDR3 is TGTGCCAGCAGTACCGACAGGGGAAGAGGCGAAAAACTGTTTTTT. Its protein product is CASSTDRGRGEKLFF. V usage is TRBV6-5 and J usage is TRBJ1-4; the match to TRBD1 covers 8 bases. This CDR3 is 15 amino acids long. CDR1 is MNHEY, CDR2 SVGAGI, per germline. V shed 5 bases and J 8 bases; nucleotides not matched to a gene: 10.

The chain uses TRBV4-2 and TRBJ1-3, with D hard to call. Trimming stripped 0 bases from V and 4 bases from J, with 10 bases between. CDR1 and CDR2 (germline): LGHNA, YNFKEQ. The CDR3 consists of 15 residues. CDR3 sequence: CASSQDSTSGNTIYF. The CDR3 coding sequence is TGTGCCAGCAGCCAAGATAGCACCTCGGGAAACACCATATATTTT.

The chain recombines TRBV28 with TRBJ1-2; D remains unclear. In germline, CDR1 is MDHEN, CDR2 SYDVKM. V gave up 1 base and J gave up 3 bases, with 3 bases separating them. The CDR3 covers 12 residues. The CDR3, as DNA: TGTGCCAGCAGTTTATCTGACTATGGCTACACCTTC. This codes for CASSLSDYGYTF.

The gene calls are TRBV5-6 and TRBJ2-7; 9 bases are a match to TRBD1. V was clipped by 2 bases and J by 1 base; unmatched bases: 4. The CDR3 is made up of 15 amino acids. Per germline, CDR1 SGHDT and CDR2 YYEEEE. The CDR3 sequence is CASSLTDRGSYEQYF. CDR3 DNA: TGTGCCAGCAGCTTAACTGACAGGGGGTCCTACGAGCAGTACTTC.